The 20 T cell receptor beta chains presented below share a single source sample, sequenced in a study of blood T cell repertoires in COVID-19. Some clones are missing from TCRdb's copy, which holds only in-frame ones; the method was immunoSEQ multiplex PCR. This sample has 250,000 to 350,000 clones, with around 86% found just once. Source material: peripheral blood. These receptors were taken from a woman in her forties or fifties with acute or convalescent COVID-19.

V is TRBV6-5 and J is TRBJ2-2, with TRBD1 matching over 9 bases. Per the germline V gene, CDR1 is MNHEY and CDR2 is SVGAGI. The CDR3 sequence is 14 residues long. Losses at the gene ends were 8 bases for V and 6 bases for J; bases not matched to a gene: 7. The CDR3 coding sequence is TGTGCCAGCGACACAGGGGGCATGTCCGGGGAGCTGTTTTTT. As protein: CASDTGGMSGELFF.

The gene calls are TRBV5-1 and TRBJ1-6, with 8 bases matching TRBD1. The CDR3 runs to 16 residues. The trim removed 4 bases at V and 6 bases at J, leaving 9 bases unmatched. The germline V gene encodes CDR1 SGHRS and CDR2 YFSETQ. CDR3 sequence: CASSLTGTGGNSPLHF. In DNA form, the CDR3 reads TGCGCCAGCAGCCTGACAGGTACAGGGGGTAATTCACCCCTCCACTTT.

The chain recombines TRBV4-3 with TRBJ2-7, with a weak D call TRBD1 (5 bases). The CDR3 runs to 14 residues. Germline assignment: CDR1 LGHNA and CDR2 YSLEER. V was cut by 4 bases and J by 5 bases, with 15 bases left in between. As DNA, the CDR3 is TGCGCCAGCAGCCGACTGGCAGGGCAAGACGAGCAGTACTTC. This encodes CASSRLAGQDEQYF.

The genes are TRBV9 and TRBJ2-3; 9 bases are a match to TRBD2. Germline assignment: CDR1 SGDLS and CDR2 YYNGEE. V gave up 4 bases and J gave up 5 bases; unmatched junction bases: 17. The CDR3 covers 18 residues. The CDR3 here is CASSPDGGSGRFRDTQYF. The DNA for the CDR3 is TGTGCCAGCAGCCCGGACGGGGGCAGCGGGAGGTTTCGAGATACGCAGTATTTT.

CDR3 protein: CASSQVLNTEAFF. In DNA, the CDR3 is TGTGCCAGCAGTCAGGTATTGAACACTGAAGCTTTCTTT. The V gene is TRBV5-4, the J gene TRBJ1-1; D remains ambiguous. The germline CDR1 and CDR2 sequences are SGHNT and YYREEE (reference sequence). This CDR3 has 13 amino acids. V lost 5 bases, J lost 0 bases, and 8 bases lay in between.

The rearrangement uses TRBV27 and TRBJ1-5, with D unclear. The CDR3 runs 13 residues. Germline V gives CDR1 MNHEY, CDR2 SMNVEV (reference sequence). V lost 5 bases and J 0 bases, leaving 5 bases between the germline ends. The CDR3 here is CASSPISNQPQHF. The CDR3 DNA is TGTGCCAGCAGTCCCATTAGCAATCAGCCCCAGCATTTT.

V usage is TRBV5-4 and J usage is TRBJ2-2; 7 bases map to TRBD1. The length of the CDR3 is 15 residues. CDR1 is SGHNT and CDR2 is YYREEE in the germline V gene (reference sequence). Trimming at V came to 0 bases and at J to 4 bases, leaving 3 bases not matched to a gene. The CDR3 DNA reads as TGTGCCAGCAGCTTGGGGGGACAGCCCACCGGGGAGCTGTTTTTT. Its translation: CASSLGGQPTGELFF.

This chain links TRBV7-9 with TRBJ1-2, with 8 nucleotides matching TRBD1. The germline V gene encodes CDR1 SEHNR and CDR2 FQNEAQ (reference sequence). J was trimmed by 4 bases and V by 0 bases; bases with no gene match: 1. This CDR3 contains 14 residues. The CDR3 region has the DNA TGTGCCAGCAGCTTAGCGGACAGGGTCTATGGCTACACCTTC. Amino acid sequence: CASSLADRVYGYTF.

This clone was counted a single time. The J gene is TRBJ2-1, the V gene TRBV7-2; 9 bases fit TRBD2. The V and J ends lost 5 bases and 4 bases, in that order; junction bases with no gene match: 6. The CDR3 is made up of 15 amino acids. Germline V gene sequence: CDR1 SGHTA, CDR2 FQGNSA. CDR3 nucleotide sequence: TGTGCCAGCAGCCTCTCTCTAGCGGGGTACAATGAGCAGTTCTTC. It yields the protein CASSLSLAGYNEQFF.

This chain links TRBV28 with TRBJ2-1; D is possibly TRBD2 (5 bases). The germline V gene has CDR1 MDHEN and CDR2 SYDVKM. Trimming cost V 2 bases and J 2 bases, with 13 bases left between them. The CDR3 has 16 residues. The CDR3 sequence: CASSLPRRLAYNEQFF. The CDR3 nucleotides read TGTGCCAGCAGTTTACCCCGGAGGTTGGCCTACAATGAGCAGTTCTTC.

The rearrangement joins TRBV15 to TRBJ2-7; perhaps TRBD2 as D (6 bases). Trimming removed 2 bases from V and 1 base from J, with 12 bases in between. The CDR3 spans 15 residues. The V gene's germline CDR1 is LNHNV and CDR2 YYDKDF (reference sequence). The CDR3 nucleotides are TGTGCCACCAGCAGATGGGGGGATTGGTCCTACGAGCAGTACTTC. Residues: CATSRWGDWSYEQYF.

The gene calls are TRBV7-7 and TRBJ2-5; 8 bases match TRBD2. Trimming took 5 bases from V and 5 from J; bases not matched to a gene: 10. CDR3 size: 15 residues. The germline gives CDR1 SSHAT, CDR2 FNYEAQ (reference sequence). CDR3 sequence (DNA): TGTGCCAGCAGCAAGACCACTCGGGGGGGGGAGACCCAGTACTTC. It codes for CASSKTTRGGETQYF.

DNA of the CDR3: TGTGCCAGCAGCCCGACTAGCACGACGCAGTATTTT. Translation gives CASSPTSTTQYF. V usage is TRBV7-8 and J usage is TRBJ2-3; 7 bases fit TRBD2. CDR3 size: 12 residues. Germline loops: CDR1 SGHVS, CDR2 FQNEAQ. V shed 5 bases and J 9 bases; nucleotides not matched to a gene: 5.

The chain uses TRBV7-2 and TRBJ2-7, with 7 bases aligning to TRBD1. Per the germline V gene, CDR1 is SGHTA and CDR2 is FQGNSA. This CDR3 region has 15 residues. V gave up 6 bases and J gave up 4 bases; unmatched junction bases: 12. The CDR3 here is CASSPQGQNLYEQYF. CDR3 DNA: TGTGCCAGCAGTCCCCAGGGACAGAACTTGTACGAGCAGTACTTC. Full variable domain (missing parts from reference TRBV7-2 and TRBJ2-7): GAGVSQSPSNKVTEKGKDVELRCDPISGHTALYWYRQSLGQGLEFLIYFQGNSAPDKSGLPSDRFSAERTGGSVSTLTIQRTQQEDSAVYLCASSPQGQNLYEQYFGPGTRLTVT.

The chain recombines TRBV6-5 with TRBJ2-3, with 11 bases that match TRBD1. The length of the CDR3 is 15 residues. V lost 6 bases, J lost 0 bases, and 2 bases stayed unmatched. Germline assignment: CDR1 MNHEY and CDR2 SVGAGI. The CDR3 coding sequence is TGTGCCAGCAGGGGACAGGGGGGAAGCACAGATACGCAGTATTTT. Translating gives CASRGQGGSTDTQYF.

The gene calls are TRBV6-6 and TRBJ2-7, with 7 nucleotides matching TRBD2. This CDR3 region has 16 residues. In germline, CDR1 is MNHNY, CDR2 SVGAGI (reference sequence). The V gene end was trimmed by 5 bases and the J gene end by 7 bases; junction bases not matched to a gene: 17. The CDR3 loop is CASSPGGGRLRGEQYF. DNA for the CDR3: TGTGCCAGCAGTCCTGGCGGGGGACGGTTGCGGGGTGAGCAGTACTTC.

The rearrangement uses TRBV6-6 and TRBJ2-1, with 14 bases fitting TRBD2. CDR3 length: 19 amino acids. Germline V gene lookup returns CDR1 MNHNY and CDR2 SVGAGI (reference sequence). The V and J ends lost 5 bases and 2 bases, in that order; junction bases with no gene match: 11. For the CDR3, the DNA is TGTGCCAGCAGTCGCCGACTAGCGGGAGGGCCTCGGCCCTACAATGAGCAGTTCTTC. Its protein product is CASSRRLAGGPRPYNEQFF.

The J gene is TRBJ2-1, the V gene TRBV10-1; 10 nucleotides align to TRBD2. This CDR3 has 18 residues. Per germline, CDR1 WNHNN and CDR2 SYGVQD (reference sequence). The ends lost 1 base at V and 2 bases at J; junction bases unmatched: 8. The CDR3 reads CASSELAGGKKPYNEQFF. CDR3 DNA sequence: TGCGCCAGCAGTGAGTTAGCGGGAGGAAAGAAGCCCTACAATGAGCAGTTCTTC.

This CDR3 reads CASSIWDSTYGYTF. CDR3 DNA: TGTGCCAGTAGTATCTGGGACAGTACCTATGGCTACACCTTC. This chain uses TRBV19 with TRBJ1-2, with TRBD1 matching 7 bases. Germline V CDR1 and CDR2: LNHDA, SQIVND (reference sequence). V gave up 3 bases and J gave up 4 bases; unmatched junction bases: 5. The CDR3 extends over 14 amino acids.

This rearrangement joins TRBV28 to TRBJ1-2, with a possible D match to TRBD1 (5 bases). V gave up 3 bases and J gave up 2 bases, with 7 bases separating them. The CDR3 is made up of 13 amino acids. Germline V lookup: CDR1 MDHEN, CDR2 SYDVKM. In nucleotides, the CDR3 is TGTGCCAGCAGTTTGGAGGGGAACTATGGCTACACCTTC. Translated: CASSLEGNYGYTF.